The rows below give T cell receptor beta chains drawn from one sample of a study of cytomegalovirus exposure and HLA in healthy donors. Produced via immunoSEQ multiplex PCR; TCRdb's table is partial and in-frame only. The top ten hold 1.5% to 2% of the sample, which has roughly 150,000 clones, just under 75% seen once. The sequencing sample was made of PBMCs. The receptors here all came from a woman between 18 and 29 years old in good health and CMV-seronegative. Each CDR3 is given with its conserved first and last residue. The D gene is left open where the match is weak. The size field is filled for only some rows; it gives once, few, many or a size class.

j_call clone_size v_call d_call cdr3_aa cdr3_nt
TRBJ2-5 NA TRBV19 TRBD1 CASSMLGTAQETQYF TGTGCCAGTAGTATGTTGGGGACAGCCCAAGAGACCCAGTACTTC
TRBJ1-5 NA TRBV2 NA CASSEGTASNQPQHF TGTGCCAGCAGTGAAGGGACAGCTAGCAATCAGCCCCAGCATTTT
TRBJ1-5 once TRBV4-3 NA CASSQDRAQPQHF TGCGCCAGCAGCCAAGACAGGGCGCAGCCCCAGCATTTT
TRBJ1-3 NA TRBV7-9 NA CASSPVAGGNTIYF TGTGCCAGCAGCCCTGTCGCGGGAGGAAACACCATATATTTT
TRBJ2-1 NA TRBV11-1 TRBD2 CASSYGWGREGEQFF TGTGCCAGCAGCTACGGGTGGGGCAGGGAGGGTGAGCAGTTCTTC
TRBJ1-1 NA TRBV6-5 NA CASSSLTAEQNTEAFF TGTGCCAGCAGTTCACTCACCGCGGAGCAGAACACTGAAGCTTTCTTT
TRBJ1-1 NA TRBV6-1 NA CASRRTLNTEAFF TGTGCCAGCAGGAGGACACTGAACACTGAAGCTTTCTTT
TRBJ1-1 NA TRBV29-1 NA CSVEARFGGFAFF TGCAGCGTTGAAGCCCGATTTGGAGGGTTTGCTTTCTTT
TRBJ1-2 NA TRBV7-2 NA CASSRLGQPSYGYTF TGTGCCAGCAGCCGATTGGGGCAGCCTAGCTATGGCTACACCTTC
TRBJ2-1 NA TRBV19 NA CASTRDFPYNEQFF TGTGCCAGTACCCGGGACTTTCCCTACAATGAGCAGTTCTTC
TRBJ2-5 NA TRBV11-1 TRBD1 CASSPYRQGWETQYF TGTGCCAGCAGCCCCTACCGACAGGGATGGGAGACCCAGTACTTC
TRBJ1-2 NA TRBV7-9 NA CASSLVQGANYGYTF TGTGCCAGCAGCTTAGTTCAGGGTGCTAACTATGGCTACACCTTC
TRBJ2-7 NA TRBV19 TRBD1 CASSGTVSSYEQYF TGTGCCAGTAGTGGGACAGTGAGCTCCTACGAGCAGTACTTC
TRBJ1-5 once TRBV19 NA CASSIIDSTNQPQHF TGTGCCAGTAGTATTATCGACTCTACTAATCAGCCCCAGCATTTT
TRBJ1-1 once TRBV28 NA CASSLRGTGLNTEAFF TGTGCCAGCAGTCTTAGGGGTACAGGGTTGAACACTGAAGCTTTCTTT
TRBJ1-2 NA TRBV5-1 NA CASSPRRTVTLANYGYTF TGCGCCAGCAGCCCACGGCGAACAGTTACCTTAGCTAACTATGGCTACACCTTC
TRBJ2-1 NA TRBV30 TRBD2 CAWTGLGRYEQFF TGTGCCTGGACTGGACTAGGAAGGTATGAGCAGTTCTTC
TRBJ2-3 NA TRBV27 NA CASSLFGSSTDTQYF TGTGCCAGCAGTTTATTCGGGTCTAGCACAGATACGCAGTATTTT
TRBJ2-1 NA TRBV4-3 NA CASSQDLRTGVAYNEQFF TGCGCCAGCAGCCAAGATCTTAGGACGGGAGTAGCCTACAATGAGCAGTTCTTC
TRBJ2-2 NA TRBV5-4 NA CASSQKQGGGTGELFF TGTGCCAGCAGCCAAAAGCAGGGGGGCGGGACCGGGGAGCTGTTTTTT
TRBJ1-1 NA TRBV7-8 TRBD1 CASSWHGDRPNTEAFF TGTGCCAGCAGCTGGCACGGGGACAGACCTAACACTGAAGCTTTCTTT
TRBJ1-1 NA TRBV6-1 NA CASTMDNLNTEAFF TGTGCCAGCACTATGGACAATCTGAACACTGAAGCTTTCTTT
TRBJ1-3 few TRBV6-5 TRBD1 CASSSGQADSGNTIYF TGTGCCAGCAGTTCGGGACAGGCGGACTCTGGAAACACCATATATTTT
TRBJ2-7 NA TRBV2 NA CASSADSHEQYF TGTGCCAGCAGTGCGGACAGCCACGAGCAGTACTTC
TRBJ2-1 NA TRBV19 NA CASSILGNRNEQFF TGTGCCAGTAGTATTCTAGGGAACAGGAATGAGCAGTTCTTC
TRBJ2-5 NA TRBV7-2 TRBD1 CASSPFRDRLQETQYF TGTGCCAGCAGCCCGTTCCGGGACAGGCTACAAGAGACCCAGTACTTC
TRBJ2-7 NA TRBV20-1 NA CSAPIPYEQYF TGCAGTGCTCCTATACCCTACGAGCAGTACTTC
TRBJ1-3 NA TRBV29-1 NA CSVGGGQGSNTIYF TGCAGCGTCGGCGGGGGTCAGGGCTCGAACACCATATATTTT
TRBJ1-6 NA TRBV18 TRBD1 CASSPRQGKTNSPLHF TGTGCCAGCTCACCAAGACAGGGGAAGACTAATTCACCCCTCCACTTT
TRBJ1-2 NA TRBV18 NA CASSPRQGYGYTF TGTGCCAGCTCACCACGGCAGGGCTATGGCTACACCTTC
TRBJ2-1 NA TRBV7-9 TRBD2 CASSSRTSGYPSYNEQFF TGTGCCAGCAGCTCCCGGACTAGCGGCTACCCTTCCTACAATGAGCAGTTCTTC
TRBJ2-1 few TRBV11-2 TRBD2 CASSGAPGLAWNEQFF TGTGCCAGCAGCGGAGCGCCGGGACTAGCGTGGAATGAGCAGTTCTTC
TRBJ1-6 NA TRBV19 TRBD1 CASSGQGNSPLHF TGTGCCAGTAGCGGACAGGGAAATTCACCCCTCCACTTT
TRBJ1-2 NA TRBV6-6 TRBD1 CASSYEGAGGYTF TGTGCCAGCAGTTACGAGGGGGCTGGTGGCTACACCTTC
TRBJ2-7 NA TRBV28 TRBD2 CASSYLAGYEQYF TGTGCCAGCAGTTACCTAGCGGGGTACGAGCAGTACTTC
TRBJ1-4 NA TRBV6-6 TRBD1 CASRRDRVNEKLFF TGTGCCAGCAGACGGGACAGGGTTAATGAAAAACTGTTTTTT
TRBJ2-4 NA TRBV28 NA CASSQHTGGNIQYF TGTGCCAGCAGTCAGCACACCGGAGGGAACATTCAGTACTTC
TRBJ1-2 NA TRBV18 TRBD1 CASSRDRIYGYTF TGTGCCAGCTCGCGGGACAGAATCTATGGCTACACCTTC
TRBJ2-2 NA TRBV5-1 TRBD2 CASSRLAGDITGELFF TGCGCCAGCAGCAGACTAGCGGGAGATATTACCGGGGAGCTGTTTTTT